The clone carrying this T cell receptor (beta chain) was counted ten times or more. Antigen unknown. Transcripts of RNA were the source for amplifying TCR beta CDR3 regions. A first-round RT-PCR used HTBI primers, followed by a second-round multiplex PCR. TCRdb independently ran MiXCR on the multiplex PCR reads; one entry per CDR3 protein. The profile shows 400,000 to 450,000 distinct CDR3 sequences, roughly 21% of them singletons. The CDR3 totals 17 residues. The J segment lost 2 bases and the V segment lost 3 bases, leaving 7 bases of the junction unmatched. The V gene's germline CDR1 is SNHLY and CDR2 FYNNEI. The data stem from a study of Graves' ophthalmopathy and Graves' hyperthyroidism. Overall study results and limits: Blood was where most expanded thyroid clonotypes above 0.001 frequency also turned up.

The rearrangement joins TRBV2 to TRBJ2-5; the match to TRBD2 covers 12 bases. Sample: peripheral blood. The source is a woman aged 18-29 years with stable Graves' hyperthyroidism. In nucleotides, the CDR3 is TGTGCCAGCAGTGACGTTCGGCTAGCGGGAGGGCAAGAGACCCAGTACTTC. Protein: CASSDVRLAGGQETQYF.